Below are 21 T cell receptor beta chains sequenced from a single sample in a study of blood T cell repertoires in COVID-19. Libraries were prepared by immunoSEQ multiplex PCR; TCRdb keeps only in-frame clonotypes and omits some of them. The data contain over 400,000 clones, approximately 86% of them seen just once; the ten biggest clones take up just over 8%. The specimen sequenced was PBMCs or T cells enriched from blood (not recorded which). All receptors come from a woman between 55 and 75 years old who had recovered from COVID-19.

This chain joins TRBV24-1 and TRBJ2-7; D is ambiguous. CDR1 and CDR2 from the germline V gene are KGHDR and SFDVKD. This CDR3 has 13 residues. Trimming left V 9 bases short and J 4 bases short, with 15 bases between. CDR3 sequence: CATRHRRIYEQYV. CDR3 nucleotides: TGTGCCACCCGGCACAGAAGGATTTACGAGCAGTACGTC.

J is TRBJ2-1 and V is TRBV4-1; TRBD2 agrees at 8 bases. Germline CDR1 and CDR2: MGHRA and YSYEKL. Losses at the gene ends were 0 bases for V and 4 bases for J; bases not matched to a gene: 5. The length of the CDR3 is 16 residues. CDR3 sequence reads: CASSQEELAVYNEQFF. The DNA of the CDR3 is TGCGCCAGCAGCCAAGAGGAACTAGCGGTATACAATGAGCAGTTCTTC.

The rearrangement uses TRBV7-9 and TRBJ2-6, with D possibly matching TRBD2 (5 bases). CDR3 length equals 15 residues. V gave up 5 bases and J gave up 2 bases, with 10 bases separating them. CDR1 is SEHNR, CDR2 FQNEAQ, per germline (reference sequence). The CDR3, as DNA: TGTGCCAGCAGCCTGACTAATACTGGGGCCAACGTCCTGACTTTC. Amino acids: CASSLTNTGANVLTF.

The chain has TRBV27 and TRBJ2-1; 8 bases fit TRBD2. Germline loops: CDR1 MNHEY, CDR2 SMNVEV (reference sequence). The CDR3 spans 16 residues. V shed 5 bases, J shed 10 bases, and the junction held 16 bases outside the gene matches. The DNA for the CDR3 is TGTGCCAGCAGTCCCCGGGAGGGGCAACTTTCGGGCGAGCAGTTCTTC. This gives the protein CASSPREGQLSGEQFF.

The chain couples TRBV29-1 to TRBJ1-3, with 10 bases lining up with TRBD1. Germline trimming cut 4 bases from V and 2 bases from J; bases unmatched to any gene: 8. The CDR3 runs to 16 residues. The V gene's germline CDR1 is SQVTM and CDR2 ANQGSEA. CDR3 sequence (DNA): TGCAGCGTTGTAAGACAGGGGGCTGGAGCTGGAAACACCATATATTTT. It is translated as CSVVRQGAGAGNTIYF.

The rearrangement uses TRBV19 and TRBJ1-2; 8 bases fit TRBD1. The CDR3 extends over 16 amino acids. J lost 3 bases, V lost 5 bases, and 11 bases had no gene match. The germline CDR1 and CDR2 sequences are LNHDA and SQIVND (reference sequence). The CDR3 sequence is CASSPFTGGIDYGYTF. CDR3 DNA: TGTGCCAGTAGTCCATTTACAGGGGGGATCGACTATGGCTACACCTTC.

Points on this clone: An end of the junction differs from the germline gene, which may be a read error. The chain carries TRBV2 and TRBJ2-7; D call uncertain. The CDR3 has 11 amino acids. Germline values: CDR1 SNHLY, CDR2 FYNNEI. CDR3 DNA sequence: TGTGCCAGCAGTGAAGCGAATAGGAGCCACTTC. It specifies CASSEANRSHF.

V is TRBV2 and J is TRBJ1-6; 8 bases match TRBD1. The V segment lost 7 bases and the J segment 9 bases; nucleotides outside the gene matches: 8. Germline V CDR1 and CDR2: SNHLY, FYNNEI. The CDR3 has 14 residues. CDR3 residues: CASIGQGILSPLHF. The DNA of the CDR3 is TGTGCCAGCATTGGACAGGGAATCCTTTCACCCCTCCACTTT.

The rearrangement joins TRBV5-6 to TRBJ1-4; D is undetermined. Germline values: CDR1 SGHDT, CDR2 YYEEEE. Trimming took off 0 bases at V and 6 bases at J, with 9 bases between the two ends. This CDR3 has 14 residues. CDR3 region: CASSLVGRYEKLFF. CDR3 coding DNA: TGTGCCAGCAGCTTGGTCGGGAGATATGAAAAACTGTTTTTT.

V and J are TRBV6-5 and TRBJ2-3; 12 bases fit TRBD1. The length of the CDR3 is 14 residues. V trimming: 7 bases; J trimming: 7 bases; junction bases outside the gene matches: 6. From germline, CDR1 is MNHEY and CDR2 SVGAGI. The CDR3 DNA sequence: TGTGCCAGCAAGGGGACAGGGGGCACTTATACGCAGTATTTT. Protein product: CASKGTGGTYTQYF.

The chain recombines TRBV10-3 with TRBJ2-1; TRBD2 matches 8 bases. Germline trimming cut 6 bases from V and 5 bases from J; bases unmatched to any gene: 12. Germline CDR1 is ENHRY and CDR2 is SYGVKD. The CDR3 is 16 amino acids. CDR3 bases: TGTGCCATCAGATCCCTCGCGGGGGGCCTTAACAATGAGCAGTTCTTC. Translated: CAIRSLAGGLNNEQFF.

The rearrangement uses TRBV9 and TRBJ1-1, with 7 bases identical to TRBD1. V lost 3 bases, J lost 1 base, and 6 bases stayed unmatched. The CDR3 spans 15 residues. Germline-derived CDR1 and CDR2 are SGDLS and YYNGEE. The CDR3 spells CASSGGQIRNTEAFF. For the CDR3, the DNA is TGTGCCAGCAGCGGGGGACAGATTCGGAACACTGAAGCTTTCTTT.

V and J are TRBV19 and TRBJ1-6, with 11 bases fitting TRBD1. The CDR3 extends over 15 amino acids. V trimming: 5 bases; J trimming: 11 bases; junction bases outside the gene matches: 8. Germline loops: CDR1 LNHDA, CDR2 SQIVND (reference sequence). This CDR3 reads CASSPGDRGWTPLHF. CDR3 DNA: TGTGCCAGTAGTCCCGGGGACAGGGGGTGGACACCCCTCCACTTT.

The chain links TRBV6-5 to TRBJ2-3, with 7 bases lining up with TRBD1. This CDR3 spans 12 amino acids. Looked up from germline, CDR1 is MNHEY and CDR2 is SVGAGI. V was pared by 6 bases and J by 6 bases, with 3 bases of the junction left unmatched. The CDR3 reads CASRTGMDTQYF. In nucleotides, the CDR3 is TGTGCCAGCAGGACAGGGATGGATACGCAGTATTTT.

This rearrangement joins TRBV20-1 to TRBJ1-4; D not resolved. The V end was cut by 3 bases, the J end by 0 bases, with 11 bases between. The germline V gene has CDR1 DFQATT and CDR2 SNEGSKA (reference sequence). The CDR3 consists of 15 residues. Written as DNA, the CDR3 is TGCAGTGCTAGTAGGGAGTCTGCAACTAATGAAAAACTGTTTTTT. Translating gives CSASRESATNEKLFF.

The chain combines TRBV12-3 or TRBV12-4 with TRBJ2-2, with D perhaps TRBD2 (5 bases). The CDR3 has 11 amino acids. Trimming took off 10 bases at V and 4 bases at J, with 7 bases between the two ends. CDR3 nucleotide sequence: TGTGCCACCCGGGGCACCGGGGAGCTGTTTTTT. This sequence encodes CATRGTGELFF.

This chain connects TRBV30 to TRBJ1-2; a weak D match, TRBD1 (5 bases). Germline V gene sequence: CDR1 GTSNPN, CDR2 SVGIG (reference sequence). The CDR3 is 13 amino acids. V was pared by 3 bases and J by 6 bases, with 14 bases between. CDR3 protein: CAWSLTGGHGYTF. The CDR3 DNA sequence: TGTGCCTGGAGCTTAACAGGTGGCCATGGCTACACCTTC.

The V gene is TRBV10-2, the J gene TRBJ2-5, with D hard to call. The CDR3 extends over 11 amino acids. Germline CDR1 WSHSY, CDR2 SAAADI. Between the trimmed V and J ends, which lost 8 bases and 7 bases, there was a span of 11 bases. Here the CDR3 DNA reads TGCGCCAGCCGACGTTCGGGGACCCAGTACTTC. Translated, it gives CASRRSGTQYF.

The DNA of the CDR3 is TGTGCCAGCAGCCAGCCGGGACAGGCGTATCAGCCCCAGCATTTT. As protein: CASSQPGQAYQPQHF. V gene TRBV4-2 combines with J gene TRBJ1-5; 8 bases map to TRBD1. The trim removed 3 bases at V and 5 bases at J, leaving 6 bases unmatched. CDR3 length: 15 amino acids. CDR1 and CDR2 from the germline V gene are LGHNA and YNFKEQ.

The rearrangement uses TRBV2 and TRBJ2-7; the D gene is possibly TRBD2 (5 bases). Germline CDR1 reads SNHLY; CDR2 reads FYNNEI. The CDR3 is made up of 14 amino acids. V was trimmed by 6 bases and J by 1 base, leaving 13 bases between them. The CDR3 nucleotides read TGTGCCAGCAGAGAATACCGGGGTTCCTACGAGCAGTACTTC. Translated, it gives CASREYRGSYEQYF. The full variable domain, in which reference TRBV2 and TRBJ2-7 provide the parts outside the CDR3, is EPEVTQTPSHQVTQMGQEVILRCVPISNHLYFYWYRQILGQKVEFLVSFYNNEISEKSEIFDDQFSVERPDGSNFTLKIRSTKLEDSAMYFCASREYRGSYEQYFGPGTRLTVT.

The rearrangement uses TRBV19 and TRBJ1-5; D unclear. This CDR3 is built from 14 residues. Germline V gene lookup returns CDR1 LNHDA and CDR2 SQIVND (reference sequence). V was shortened by 5 bases and J by 1 base, with 9 bases between the two germline ends. The CDR3 sequence is CASSQVSSNQPQHF. CDR3 bases: TGTGCCAGTAGTCAGGTTTCGAGCAATCAGCCCCAGCATTTT. Supplemented by reference TRBV19 and TRBJ1-5, the full variable domain reads DGGITQSPKYLFRKEGQNVTLSCEQNLNHDAMYWYRQDPGQGLRLIYYSQIVNDFQKGDIAEGYSVSREKKESFPLTVTSAQKNPTAFYLCASSQVSSNQPQHFGDGTRLSIL.